The clone carrying this TCR beta chain was detected ten times or more. Antigen unknown. The data originate from a study of T cells in Graves' hyperthyroidism and ophthalmopathy. Findings and limits, study-wide: Among thyroid clonotypes expanded above 0.001, most also appeared in blood.

This CDR3 is built from 14 residues. The germline V gene has CDR1 DFQATT and CDR2 SNEGSKA (reference sequence). V was clipped by 3 bases and J by 1 base; unmatched bases: 3. What was amplified from RNA transcripts were TCR beta CDR3 regions. Researchers ran a first-round RT-PCR on the TCR CDR3 using the HTBI primer set. TCRdb passed the multiplex PCR reads through MiXCR, listing each CDR3 protein once. This sample has over 200,000 distinct CDR3 sequences; about 16% occur once, and the top ten carry 35% to 50%. This sequence originates from a man in his forties with Graves' hyperthyroidism. Material: blood. The chain joins TRBV20-1 to TRBJ2-5, with 9 bases that match TRBD2. The CDR3 here is CSASSGGTQETQYF. The CDR3 DNA follows: TGCAGTGCTAGTAGCGGGGGAACCCAAGAGACCCAGTACTTC.